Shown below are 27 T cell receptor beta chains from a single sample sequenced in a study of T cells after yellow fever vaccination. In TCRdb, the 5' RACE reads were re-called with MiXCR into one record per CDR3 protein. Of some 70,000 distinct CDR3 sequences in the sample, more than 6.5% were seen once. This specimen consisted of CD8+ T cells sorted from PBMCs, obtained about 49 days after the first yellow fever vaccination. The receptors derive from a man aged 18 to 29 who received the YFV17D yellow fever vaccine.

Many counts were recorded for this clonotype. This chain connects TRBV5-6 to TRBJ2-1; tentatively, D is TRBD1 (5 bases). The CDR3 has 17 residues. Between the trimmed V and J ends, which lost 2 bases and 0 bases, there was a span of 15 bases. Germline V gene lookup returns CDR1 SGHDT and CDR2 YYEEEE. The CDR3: CASSFLNRLSSYNEQFF. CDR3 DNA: TGTGCCAGCAGCTTCCTTAACAGGCTAAGCTCCTACAATGAGCAGTTCTTC.

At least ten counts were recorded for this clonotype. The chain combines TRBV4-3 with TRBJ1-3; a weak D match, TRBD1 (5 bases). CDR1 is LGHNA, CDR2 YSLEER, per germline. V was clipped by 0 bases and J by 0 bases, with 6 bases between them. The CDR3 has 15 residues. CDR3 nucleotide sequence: TGCGCCAGCAGCCAAGATCAGGGCTCTGGAAACACCATATATTTT. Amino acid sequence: CASSQDQGSGNTIYF.

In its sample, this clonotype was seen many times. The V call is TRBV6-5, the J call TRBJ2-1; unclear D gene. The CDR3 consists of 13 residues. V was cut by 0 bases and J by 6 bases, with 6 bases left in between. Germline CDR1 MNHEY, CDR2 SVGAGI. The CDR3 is CASSYSGRNEQFF. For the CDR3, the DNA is TGTGCCAGCAGTTACTCAGGGCGCAATGAGCAGTTCTTC.

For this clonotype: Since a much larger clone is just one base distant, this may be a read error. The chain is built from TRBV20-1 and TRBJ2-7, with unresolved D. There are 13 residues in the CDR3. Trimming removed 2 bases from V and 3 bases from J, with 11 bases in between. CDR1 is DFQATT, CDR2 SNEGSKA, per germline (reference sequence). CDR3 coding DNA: TGCAGTGCTAGAACCCAGATAAGCTACGAGCAGTACGTC. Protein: CSARTQISYEQYV.

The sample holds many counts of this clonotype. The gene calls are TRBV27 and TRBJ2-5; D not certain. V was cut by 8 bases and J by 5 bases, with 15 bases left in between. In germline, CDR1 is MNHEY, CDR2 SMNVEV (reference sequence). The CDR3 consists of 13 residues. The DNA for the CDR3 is TGTGCCAGCGGAGTCGCCCTGGGGGAGACCCAGTACTTC. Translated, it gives CASGVALGETQYF.

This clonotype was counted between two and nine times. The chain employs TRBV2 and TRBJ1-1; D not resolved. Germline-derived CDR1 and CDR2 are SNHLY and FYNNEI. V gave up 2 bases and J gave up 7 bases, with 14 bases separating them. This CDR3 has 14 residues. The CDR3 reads CASSEFEGLYEAFF. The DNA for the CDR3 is TGTGCCAGCAGTGAATTCGAGGGATTGTATGAAGCTTTCTTT.

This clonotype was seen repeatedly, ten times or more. Here the CDR3 reads CASSHARDTTYEQYV. The CDR3 region has the DNA TGTGCCAGCAGCCACGCCCGGGACACCACCTACGAGCAGTACGTC. The chain is built from TRBV7-9 and TRBJ2-7; D is perhaps TRBD1 (6 bases). CDR3 length: 15 amino acids. CDR1 and CDR2 from the germline V gene are SEHNR and FQNEAQ (reference sequence). With 5 bases removed from V and 2 bases from J, the gap between germline ends came to 16 bases.

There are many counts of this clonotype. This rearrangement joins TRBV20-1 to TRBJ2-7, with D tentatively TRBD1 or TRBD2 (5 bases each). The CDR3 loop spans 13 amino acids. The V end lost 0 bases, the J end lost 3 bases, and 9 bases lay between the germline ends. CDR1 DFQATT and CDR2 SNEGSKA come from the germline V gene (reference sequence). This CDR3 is CSAREAGSYEQYV. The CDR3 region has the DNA TGCAGTGCTAGAGAGGCAGGGAGCTACGAGCAGTACGTC.

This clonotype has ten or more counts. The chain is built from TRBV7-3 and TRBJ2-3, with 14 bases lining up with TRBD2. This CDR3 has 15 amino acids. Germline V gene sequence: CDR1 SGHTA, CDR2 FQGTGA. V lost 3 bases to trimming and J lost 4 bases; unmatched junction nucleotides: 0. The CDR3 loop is CASSLTSGGADTQYF. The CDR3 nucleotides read TGTGCCAGCAGCTTGACTAGCGGGGGGGCAGATACGCAGTATTTT.

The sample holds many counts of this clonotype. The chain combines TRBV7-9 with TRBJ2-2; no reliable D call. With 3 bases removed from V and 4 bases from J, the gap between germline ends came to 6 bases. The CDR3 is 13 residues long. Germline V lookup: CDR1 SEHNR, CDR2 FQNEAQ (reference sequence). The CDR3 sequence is CASSFLSTGELFF. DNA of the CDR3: TGTGCCAGCAGCTTTCTTAGCACCGGGGAGCTGTTTTTT.

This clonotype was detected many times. Here the CDR3 reads CASTDSSYNEQFF. The CDR3 DNA sequence: TGTGCCAGCACGGATAGCTCCTACAATGAGCAGTTCTTC. The V gene is TRBV9, the J gene TRBJ2-1, with D uncertain. V was shortened by 6 bases and J by 0 bases, with 7 bases between the two germline ends. The germline gives CDR1 SGDLS, CDR2 YYNGEE. The CDR3 covers 13 residues.

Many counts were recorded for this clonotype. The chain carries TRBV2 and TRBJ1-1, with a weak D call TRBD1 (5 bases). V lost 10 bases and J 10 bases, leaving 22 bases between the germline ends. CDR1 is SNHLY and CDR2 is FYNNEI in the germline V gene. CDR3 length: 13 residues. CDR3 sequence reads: CANKGGAPTGAFF. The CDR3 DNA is TGTGCCAACAAAGGTGGGGCCCCAACCGGAGCTTTCTTT.

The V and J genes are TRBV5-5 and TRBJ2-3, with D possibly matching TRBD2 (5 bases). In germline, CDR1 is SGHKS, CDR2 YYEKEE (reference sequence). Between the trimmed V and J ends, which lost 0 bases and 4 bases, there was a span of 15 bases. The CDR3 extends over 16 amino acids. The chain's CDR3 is CASSLEEVGSPDTQYF. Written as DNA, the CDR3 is TGTGCCAGCAGCTTGGAGGAGGTGGGGAGCCCAGATACGCAGTATTTT. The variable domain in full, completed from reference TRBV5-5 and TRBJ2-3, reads DAGVTQSPTHLIKTRGQQVTLRCSPISGHKSVSWYQQVLGQGPQFIFQYYEKEERGRGNFPDRFSARQFPNYSSELNVNALLLGDSALYLCASSLEEVGSPDTQYFGPGTRLTVL.

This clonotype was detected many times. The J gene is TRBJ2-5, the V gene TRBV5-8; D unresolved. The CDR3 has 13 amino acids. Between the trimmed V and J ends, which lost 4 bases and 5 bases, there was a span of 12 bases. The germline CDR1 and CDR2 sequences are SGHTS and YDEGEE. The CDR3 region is CASSRHLGETQYF. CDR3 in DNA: TGTGCCAGCAGCCGACACCTGGGGGAGACCCAGTACTTC.

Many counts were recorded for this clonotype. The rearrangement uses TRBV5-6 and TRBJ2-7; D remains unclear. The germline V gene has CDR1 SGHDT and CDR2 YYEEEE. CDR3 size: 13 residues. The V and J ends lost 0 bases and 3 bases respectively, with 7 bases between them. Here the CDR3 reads CASSLEFGYEQYF. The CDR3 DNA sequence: TGTGCCAGCAGCTTGGAGTTCGGCTACGAGCAGTACTTC.

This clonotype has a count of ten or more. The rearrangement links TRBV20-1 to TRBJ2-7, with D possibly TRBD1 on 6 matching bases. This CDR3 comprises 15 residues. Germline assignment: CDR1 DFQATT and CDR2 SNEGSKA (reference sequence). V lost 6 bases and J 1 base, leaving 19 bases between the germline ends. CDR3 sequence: CSAPRPTGLSYEQYF. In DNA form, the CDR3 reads TGCAGTGCCCCCAGGCCCACAGGGTTGTCCTACGAGCAGTACTTC.

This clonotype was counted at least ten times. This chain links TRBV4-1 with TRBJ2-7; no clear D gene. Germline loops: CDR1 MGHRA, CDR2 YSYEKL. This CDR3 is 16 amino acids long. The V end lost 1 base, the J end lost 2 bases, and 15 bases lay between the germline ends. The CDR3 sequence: CASSQGPNRLAYEQYV. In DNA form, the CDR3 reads TGCGCCAGCAGCCAAGGTCCTAACCGTTTGGCCTACGAGCAGTACGTC.

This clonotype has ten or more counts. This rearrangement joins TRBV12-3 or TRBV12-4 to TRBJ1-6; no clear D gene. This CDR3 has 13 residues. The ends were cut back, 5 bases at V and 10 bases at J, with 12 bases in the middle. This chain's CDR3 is CASSQTRESPLHF. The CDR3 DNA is TGTGCCAGCAGTCAAACCCGGGAGTCACCCCTCCACTTT.

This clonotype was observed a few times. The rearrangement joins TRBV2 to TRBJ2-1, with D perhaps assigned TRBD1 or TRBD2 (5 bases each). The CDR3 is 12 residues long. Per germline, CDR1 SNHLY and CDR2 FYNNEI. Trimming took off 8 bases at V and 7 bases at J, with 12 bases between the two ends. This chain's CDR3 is CASRGPANEQFF. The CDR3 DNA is TGTGCCAGCCGGGGCCCGGCGAATGAGCAGTTCTTC.

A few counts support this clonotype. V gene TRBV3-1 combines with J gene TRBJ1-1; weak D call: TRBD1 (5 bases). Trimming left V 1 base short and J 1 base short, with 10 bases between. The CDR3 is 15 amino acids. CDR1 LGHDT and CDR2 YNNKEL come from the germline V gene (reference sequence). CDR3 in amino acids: CASSQGGGPNTEAFF. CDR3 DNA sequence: TGTGCCAGCAGCCAAGGGGGGGGACCGAACACTGAAGCTTTCTTT.

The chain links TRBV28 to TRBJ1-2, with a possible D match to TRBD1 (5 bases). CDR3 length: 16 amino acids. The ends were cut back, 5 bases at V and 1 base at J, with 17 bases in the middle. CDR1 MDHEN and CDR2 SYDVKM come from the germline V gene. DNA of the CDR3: TGTGCCAGCAGTGGGCGGGGGGGTCTCTTTAACTATGGCTACACCTTC. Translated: CASSGRGGLFNYGYTF.

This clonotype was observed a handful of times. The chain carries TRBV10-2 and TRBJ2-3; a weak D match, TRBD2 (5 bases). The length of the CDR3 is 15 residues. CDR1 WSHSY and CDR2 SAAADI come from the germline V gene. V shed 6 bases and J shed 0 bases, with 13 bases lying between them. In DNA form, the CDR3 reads TGCGCCAGCAGGAAACTCGGGGTTAGCACAGATACGCAGTATTTT. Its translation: CASRKLGVSTDTQYF.

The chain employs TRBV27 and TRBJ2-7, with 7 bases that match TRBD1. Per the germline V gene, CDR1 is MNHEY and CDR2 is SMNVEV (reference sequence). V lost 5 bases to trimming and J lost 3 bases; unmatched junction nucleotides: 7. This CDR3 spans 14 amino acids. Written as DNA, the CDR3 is TGTGCCAGCAGTCCTAAGACAGGGAGCTACGAGCAGTACTTC. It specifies CASSPKTGSYEQYF.

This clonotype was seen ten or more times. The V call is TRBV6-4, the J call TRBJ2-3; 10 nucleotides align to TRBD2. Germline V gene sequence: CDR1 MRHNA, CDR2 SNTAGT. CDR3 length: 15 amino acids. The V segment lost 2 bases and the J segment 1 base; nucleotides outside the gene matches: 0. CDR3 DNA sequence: TGTGCCAGCAGTGACGGGACTAGCGGCACAGATACGCAGTATTTT. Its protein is CASSDGTSGTDTQYF.

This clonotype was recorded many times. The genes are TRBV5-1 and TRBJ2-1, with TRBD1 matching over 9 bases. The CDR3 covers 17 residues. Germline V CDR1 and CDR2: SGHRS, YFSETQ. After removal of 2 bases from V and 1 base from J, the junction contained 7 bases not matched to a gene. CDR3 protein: CASSFYRGRGSYNEQFF. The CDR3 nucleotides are TGCGCCAGCAGCTTTTACAGGGGGCGTGGGTCCTACAATGAGCAGTTCTTC. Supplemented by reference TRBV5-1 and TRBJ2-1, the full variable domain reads KAGVTQTPRYLIKTRGQQVTLSCSPISGHRSVSWYQQTPGQGLQFLFEYFSETQRNKGNFPGRFSGRQFSNSRSEMNVSTLELGDSALYLCASSFYRGRGSYNEQFFGPGTRLTVL.

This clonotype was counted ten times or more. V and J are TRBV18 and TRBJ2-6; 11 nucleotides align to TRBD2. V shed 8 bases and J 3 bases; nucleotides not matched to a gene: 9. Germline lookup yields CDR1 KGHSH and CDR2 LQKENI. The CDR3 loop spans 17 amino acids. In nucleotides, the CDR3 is TGTGCCAGCATCATTAGCGGGGGGGCCCGTGGGGCCAACGTCCTGACTTTC. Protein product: CASIISGGARGANVLTF.

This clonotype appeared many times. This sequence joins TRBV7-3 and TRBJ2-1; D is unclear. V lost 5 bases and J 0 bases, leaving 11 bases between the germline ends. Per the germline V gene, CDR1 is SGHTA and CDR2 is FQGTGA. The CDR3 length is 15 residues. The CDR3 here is CASSQDLSSYNEQFF. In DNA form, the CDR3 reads TGTGCCAGCAGCCAAGACTTAAGCTCCTACAATGAGCAGTTCTTC.